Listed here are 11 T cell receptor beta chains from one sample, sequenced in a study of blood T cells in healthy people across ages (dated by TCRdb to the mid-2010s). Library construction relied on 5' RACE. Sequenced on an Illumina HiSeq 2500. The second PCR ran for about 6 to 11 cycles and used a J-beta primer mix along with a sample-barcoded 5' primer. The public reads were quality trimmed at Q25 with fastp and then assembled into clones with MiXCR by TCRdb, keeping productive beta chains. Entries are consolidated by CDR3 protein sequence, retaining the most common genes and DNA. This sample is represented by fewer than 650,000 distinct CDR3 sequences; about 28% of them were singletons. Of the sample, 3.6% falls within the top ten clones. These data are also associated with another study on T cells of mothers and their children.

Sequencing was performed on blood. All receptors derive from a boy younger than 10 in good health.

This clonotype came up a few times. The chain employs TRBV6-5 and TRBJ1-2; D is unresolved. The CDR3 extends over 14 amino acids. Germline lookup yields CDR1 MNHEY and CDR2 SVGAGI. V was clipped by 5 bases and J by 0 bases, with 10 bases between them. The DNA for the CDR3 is TGTGCCAGCAGTGCCGGGTCTGCTAACTATGGCTACACCTTC. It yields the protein CASSAGSANYGYTF.

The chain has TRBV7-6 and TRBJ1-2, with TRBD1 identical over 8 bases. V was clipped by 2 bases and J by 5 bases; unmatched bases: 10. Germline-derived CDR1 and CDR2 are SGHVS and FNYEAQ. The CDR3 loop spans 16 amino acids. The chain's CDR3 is CASSLSAGGSEYGYTF. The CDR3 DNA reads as TGTGCCAGCAGCTTATCGGCAGGGGGCTCTGAGTATGGCTACACCTTC.

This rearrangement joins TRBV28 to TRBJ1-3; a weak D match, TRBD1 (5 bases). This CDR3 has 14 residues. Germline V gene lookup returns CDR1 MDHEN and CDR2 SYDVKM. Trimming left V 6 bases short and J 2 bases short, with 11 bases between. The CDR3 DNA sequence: TGTGCCAGCAGCCAATCGGACACTGGAAACACCATATATTTT. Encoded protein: CASSQSDTGNTIYF.

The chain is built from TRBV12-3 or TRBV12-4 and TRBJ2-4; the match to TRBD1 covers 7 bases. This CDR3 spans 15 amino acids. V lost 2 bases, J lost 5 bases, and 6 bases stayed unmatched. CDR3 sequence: CASSLRQGSENIQYF. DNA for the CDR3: TGTGCCAGCAGTTTAAGACAGGGCTCAGAAAACATTCAGTACTTC.

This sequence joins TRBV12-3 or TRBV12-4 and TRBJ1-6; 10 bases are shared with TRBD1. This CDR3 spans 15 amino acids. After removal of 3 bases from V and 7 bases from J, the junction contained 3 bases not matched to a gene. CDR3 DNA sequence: TGTGCCAGCAGTTTCGAGGGACAGGGGAATTCACCCCTCCACTTT. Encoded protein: CASSFEGQGNSPLHF.

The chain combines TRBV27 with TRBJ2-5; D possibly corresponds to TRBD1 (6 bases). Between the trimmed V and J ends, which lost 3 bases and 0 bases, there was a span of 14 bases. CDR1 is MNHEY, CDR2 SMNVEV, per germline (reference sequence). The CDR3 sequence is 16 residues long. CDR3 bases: TGTGCCAGCAGTTTCAGGGGCGAAGGCCACCAAGAGACCCAGTACTTC. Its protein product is CASSFRGEGHQETQYF.

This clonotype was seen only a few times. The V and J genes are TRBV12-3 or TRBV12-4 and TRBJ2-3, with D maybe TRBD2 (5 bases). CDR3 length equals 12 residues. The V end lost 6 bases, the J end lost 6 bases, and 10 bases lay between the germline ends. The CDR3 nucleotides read TGTGCCAGCAGCCATAGCGTTGATACGCAGTATTTT. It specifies CASSHSVDTQYF.

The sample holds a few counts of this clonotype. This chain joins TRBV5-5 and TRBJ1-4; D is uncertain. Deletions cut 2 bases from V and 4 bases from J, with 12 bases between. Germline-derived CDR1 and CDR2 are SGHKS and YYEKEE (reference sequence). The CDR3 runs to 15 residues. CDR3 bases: TGTGCCAGCAGCTTAACAGACCCCATTAATGAAAAACTGTTTTTT. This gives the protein CASSLTDPINEKLFF.

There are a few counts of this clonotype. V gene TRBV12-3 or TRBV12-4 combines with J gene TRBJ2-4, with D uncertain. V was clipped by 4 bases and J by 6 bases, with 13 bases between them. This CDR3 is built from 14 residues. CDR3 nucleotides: TGTGCCAGCAGTTATCACGACAAGACAAACATTCAGTACTTC. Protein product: CASSYHDKTNIQYF.

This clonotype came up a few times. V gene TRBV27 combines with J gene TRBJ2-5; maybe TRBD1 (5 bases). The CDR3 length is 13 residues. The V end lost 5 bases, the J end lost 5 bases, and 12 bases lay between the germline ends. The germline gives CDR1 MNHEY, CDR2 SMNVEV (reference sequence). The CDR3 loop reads CASSAGIEETQYF. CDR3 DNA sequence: TGTGCCAGCAGTGCAGGGATTGAGGAGACCCAGTACTTC.

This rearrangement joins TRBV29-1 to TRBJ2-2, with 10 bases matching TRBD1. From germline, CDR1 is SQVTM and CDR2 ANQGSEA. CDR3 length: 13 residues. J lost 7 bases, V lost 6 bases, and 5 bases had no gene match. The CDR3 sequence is CSVKGQGIGELFF. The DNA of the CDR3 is TGCAGCGTGAAGGGACAGGGGATCGGGGAGCTGTTTTTT.